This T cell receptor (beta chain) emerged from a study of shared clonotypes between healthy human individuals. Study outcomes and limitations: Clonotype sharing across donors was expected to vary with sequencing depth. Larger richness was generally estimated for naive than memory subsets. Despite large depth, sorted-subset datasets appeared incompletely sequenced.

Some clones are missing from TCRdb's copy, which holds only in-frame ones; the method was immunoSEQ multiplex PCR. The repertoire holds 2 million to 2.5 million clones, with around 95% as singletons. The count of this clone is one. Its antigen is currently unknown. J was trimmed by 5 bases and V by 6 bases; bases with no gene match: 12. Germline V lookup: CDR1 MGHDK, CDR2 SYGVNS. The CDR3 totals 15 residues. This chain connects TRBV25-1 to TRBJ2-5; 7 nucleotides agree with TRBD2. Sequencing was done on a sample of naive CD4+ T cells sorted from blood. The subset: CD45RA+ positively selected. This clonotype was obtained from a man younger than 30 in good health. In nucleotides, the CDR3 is TGTGCCAGCAGAGGCCCGGGAGGCGCGGTGGAGACCCAGTACTTC. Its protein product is CASRGPGGAVETQYF.